This T cell receptor (beta chain) emerged from a study of T cells after yellow fever vaccination. At the level of the study: Researchers used SMART-Seq v4 Ultra Low Input to prepare fractions that had low cell numbers.

For TCR, cDNA came from 5'RACE template switching, which added a universal primer site and UMIs. TCRdb processed the 5' RACE reads anew with MiXCR; each CDR3 protein has one entry. This sample has about 260,000 distinct CDR3 sequences; about 5.2% occur once, and the top ten carry roughly 3.4%. Concerning this clonotype itself: Antigen specificity is unknown.

The germline CDR1 and CDR2 sequences are SGHRS and YFSETQ. The CDR3 is 16 residues long. The V segment lost 0 bases and the J segment 5 bases; nucleotides outside the gene matches: 7. Findings of the study overall: There was a possibility that FACS-sorted repertoires contained abundant clonotypes contaminating from the bulk population.

The clonotype originates from a young man who received the YFV17D yellow fever vaccine. V usage is TRBV5-1 and J usage is TRBJ2-5; 10 bases map to TRBD2. The sample was CD4+ T cells sorted from PBMCs, taken on the day of the yellow fever booster vaccination. CDR3 residues: CASSLVPSGGTETQYF. In DNA, the CDR3 is TGCGCCAGCAGCTTGGTGCCTAGCGGGGGAACGGAGACCCAGTACTTC.